The following is a T cell receptor beta chain sequence with its context. Its antigen is not known. The source of the sample is a study of post-analysis software for immune sequencing data. Study in general: Some patients lacked subtype; others had relapsing-remitting, secondary progressive or progressive-relapsing disease. Study-wide results and caveats: F measure grouped same-batch samples tightly together. Controls' normalized Chao1 diversity significantly exceeded that of multiple sclerosis patients. TRBV5-6, TRBV5-1 and TRBV20-1 were among roughly five TRBV segments more frequent in patients than controls.

V lost 7 bases to trimming and J lost 2 bases, with 9 bases between them. Germline V gene sequence: CDR1 SNHLY, CDR2 FYNNEI. This CDR3 is built from 12 residues. Unique molecular identifiers featured in each of the TCR beta cDNA libraries. The T cell input of about 1 to 10 million gave roughly 0.5 million cDNA molecules. TCRdb fed the PCR reads into MiXCR, producing one record per CDR3 protein. The data show about half a million distinct CDR3 sequences, less than 40% seen once. This receptor was identified in a girl aged 2 to 17 with multiple sclerosis. The V and J genes are TRBV2 and TRBJ2-7; D possibly corresponds to TRBD1 (6 bases). Sequencing was done on a sample of blood. The CDR3: CASNRDPYEQYF. For the CDR3, the DNA is TGTGCCAGCAACAGGGATCCCTACGAGCAGTACTTC.